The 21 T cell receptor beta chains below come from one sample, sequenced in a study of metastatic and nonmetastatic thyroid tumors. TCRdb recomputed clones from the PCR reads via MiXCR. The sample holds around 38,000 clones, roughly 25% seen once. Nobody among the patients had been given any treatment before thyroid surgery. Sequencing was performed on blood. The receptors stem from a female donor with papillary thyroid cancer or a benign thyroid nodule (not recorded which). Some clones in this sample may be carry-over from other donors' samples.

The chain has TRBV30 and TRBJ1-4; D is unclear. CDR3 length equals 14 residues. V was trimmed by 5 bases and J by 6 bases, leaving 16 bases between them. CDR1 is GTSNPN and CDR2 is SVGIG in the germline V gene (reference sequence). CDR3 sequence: CAWSRLGSYEKLFF. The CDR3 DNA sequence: TGTGCCTGGTCCCGTTTGGGAAGTTATGAAAAACTGTTTTTT.

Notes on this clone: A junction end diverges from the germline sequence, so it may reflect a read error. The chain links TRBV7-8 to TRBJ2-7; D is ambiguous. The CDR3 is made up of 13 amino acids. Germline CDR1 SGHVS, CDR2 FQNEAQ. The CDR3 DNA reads TGTGCCAGCAGCTTAGTTCGGTTGGACGATCAGTACTTC. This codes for CASSLVRLDDQYF.

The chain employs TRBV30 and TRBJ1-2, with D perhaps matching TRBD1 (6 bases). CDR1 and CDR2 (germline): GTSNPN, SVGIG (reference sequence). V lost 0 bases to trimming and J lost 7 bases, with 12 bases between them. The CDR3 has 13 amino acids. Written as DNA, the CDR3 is TGTGCCTGGAGTGTACAACAGGGACTTGGCTACACCTTC. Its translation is CAWSVQQGLGYTF. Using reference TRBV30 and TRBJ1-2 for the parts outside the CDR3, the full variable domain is SQTIHQWPATLVQPVGSPLSLECTVEGTSNPNLYWYRQAAGRGLQLLFYSVGIGQISSEVPQNLSASRPQDRQFILSSKKLLLSDSGFYLCAWSVQQGLGYTFGSGTRLTVV.

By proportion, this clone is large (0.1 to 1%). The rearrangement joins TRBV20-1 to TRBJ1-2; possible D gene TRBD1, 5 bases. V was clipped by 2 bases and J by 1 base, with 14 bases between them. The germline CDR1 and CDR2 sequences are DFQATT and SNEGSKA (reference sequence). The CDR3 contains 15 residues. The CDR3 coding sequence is TGCAGTGCTAGACTTCAGGGCTCTCTTAACTATGGCTACACCTTC. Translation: CSARLQGSLNYGYTF.

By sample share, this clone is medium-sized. CDR3 loop: CASRTGGSYNEQFF. CDR3 coding DNA: TGTGCCAGCAGAACAGGGGGCTCCTACAATGAGCAGTTCTTC. The chain uses TRBV12-3 or TRBV12-4 and TRBJ2-1, with TRBD1 matching 8 bases. The CDR3 is 14 amino acids. The junction had 1 base not matched to a gene; V was cut back by 6 bases and J by 0 bases.

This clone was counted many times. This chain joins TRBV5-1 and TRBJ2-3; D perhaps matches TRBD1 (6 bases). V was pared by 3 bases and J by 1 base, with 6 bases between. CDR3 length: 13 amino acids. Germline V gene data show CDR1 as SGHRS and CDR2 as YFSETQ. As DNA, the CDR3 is TGCGCCAGCAGCTACAGGGGCACAGATACGCAGTATTTT. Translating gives CASSYRGTDTQYF.

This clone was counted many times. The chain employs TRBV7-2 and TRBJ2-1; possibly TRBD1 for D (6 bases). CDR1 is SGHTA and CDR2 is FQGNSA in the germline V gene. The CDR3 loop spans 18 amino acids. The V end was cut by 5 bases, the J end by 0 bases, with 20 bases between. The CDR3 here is CASSLTSSGTISYNEQFF. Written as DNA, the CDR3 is TGTGCCAGCAGCCTTACCTCTTCCGGGACAATCTCCTACAATGAGCAGTTCTTC.

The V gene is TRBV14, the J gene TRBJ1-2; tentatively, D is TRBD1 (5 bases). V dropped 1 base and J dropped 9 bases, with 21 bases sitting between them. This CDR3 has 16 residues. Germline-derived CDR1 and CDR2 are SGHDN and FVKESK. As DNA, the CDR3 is TGTGCCAGCAGCCAAGGGGGGGACCGGAGATATGGTTGCTACACCTTC. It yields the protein CASSQGGDRRYGCYTF.

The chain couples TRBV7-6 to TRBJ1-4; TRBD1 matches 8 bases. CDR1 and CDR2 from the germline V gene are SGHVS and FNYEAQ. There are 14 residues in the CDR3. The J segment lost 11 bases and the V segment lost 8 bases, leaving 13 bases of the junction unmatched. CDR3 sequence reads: CASSPAEDRDKLFF. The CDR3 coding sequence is TGTGCCAGCTCACCGGCCGAGGACAGGGACAAACTGTTTTTT.

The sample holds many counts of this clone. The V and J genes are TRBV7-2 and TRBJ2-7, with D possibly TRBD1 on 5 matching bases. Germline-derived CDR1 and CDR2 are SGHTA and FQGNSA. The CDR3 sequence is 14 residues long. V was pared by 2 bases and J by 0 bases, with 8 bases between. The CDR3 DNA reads TGTGCCAGCAGCTTATTCGACAGCTCCTACGAGCAGTACTTC. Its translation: CASSLFDSSYEQYF.

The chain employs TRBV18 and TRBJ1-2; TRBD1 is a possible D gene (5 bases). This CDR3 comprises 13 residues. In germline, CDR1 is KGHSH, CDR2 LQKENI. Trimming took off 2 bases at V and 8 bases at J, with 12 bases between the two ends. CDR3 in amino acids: CASSPGGAGGYTF. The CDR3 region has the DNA TGTGCCAGCTCACCAGGAGGGGCAGGGGGCTACACCTTC.

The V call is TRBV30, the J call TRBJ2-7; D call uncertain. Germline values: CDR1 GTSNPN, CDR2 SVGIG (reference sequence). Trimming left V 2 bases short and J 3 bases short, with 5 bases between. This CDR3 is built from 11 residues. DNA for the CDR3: TGTGCCTGGAGTTGGGACTACGAGCAGTACTTC. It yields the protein CAWSWDYEQYF.

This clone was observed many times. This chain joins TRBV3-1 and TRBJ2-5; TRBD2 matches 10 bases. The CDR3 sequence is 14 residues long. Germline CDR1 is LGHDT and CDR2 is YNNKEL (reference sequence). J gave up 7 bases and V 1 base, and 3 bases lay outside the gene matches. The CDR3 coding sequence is TGTGCCAGCAGCCAAGGGACTAGCGGAATGACCCAGTACTTC. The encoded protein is CASSQGTSGMTQYF.

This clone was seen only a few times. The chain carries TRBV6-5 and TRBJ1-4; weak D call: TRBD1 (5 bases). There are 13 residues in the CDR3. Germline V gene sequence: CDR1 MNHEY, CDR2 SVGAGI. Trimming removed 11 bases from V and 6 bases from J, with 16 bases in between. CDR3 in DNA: TGTGCCCGTCAGCCAGGGCGCCATGAAAAACTGTTTTTT. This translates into CARQPGRHEKLFF.

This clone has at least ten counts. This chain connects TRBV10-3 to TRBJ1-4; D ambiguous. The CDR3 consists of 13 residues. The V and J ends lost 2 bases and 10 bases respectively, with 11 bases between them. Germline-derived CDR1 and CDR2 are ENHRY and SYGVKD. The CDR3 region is CAISEALYVKLFF. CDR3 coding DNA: TGTGCCATCAGTGAGGCCCTGTATGTAAAACTGTTTTTT.

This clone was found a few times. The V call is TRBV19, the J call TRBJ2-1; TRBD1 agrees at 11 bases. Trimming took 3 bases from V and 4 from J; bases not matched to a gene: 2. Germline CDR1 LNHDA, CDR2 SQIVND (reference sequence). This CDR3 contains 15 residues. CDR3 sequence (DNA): TGTGCCAGTAGTATTGGGACAGGGGGGTACAATGAGCAGTTCTTC. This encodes CASSIGTGGYNEQFF.

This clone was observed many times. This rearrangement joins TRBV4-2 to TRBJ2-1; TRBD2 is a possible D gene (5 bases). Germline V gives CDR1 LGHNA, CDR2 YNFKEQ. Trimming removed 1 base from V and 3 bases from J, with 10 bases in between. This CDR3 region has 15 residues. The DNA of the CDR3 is TGTGCCAGCAGCCAAGGGTACGGGGACTACAATGAGCAGTTCTTC. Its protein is CASSQGYGDYNEQFF.

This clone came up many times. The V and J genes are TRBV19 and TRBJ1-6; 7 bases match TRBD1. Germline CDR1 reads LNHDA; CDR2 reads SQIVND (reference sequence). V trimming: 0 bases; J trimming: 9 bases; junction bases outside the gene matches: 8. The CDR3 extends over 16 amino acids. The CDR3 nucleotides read TGTGCCAGTAGTATAGATCGAGGACAGGTTTCTTCACCCCTCCACTTT. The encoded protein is CASSIDRGQVSSPLHF.

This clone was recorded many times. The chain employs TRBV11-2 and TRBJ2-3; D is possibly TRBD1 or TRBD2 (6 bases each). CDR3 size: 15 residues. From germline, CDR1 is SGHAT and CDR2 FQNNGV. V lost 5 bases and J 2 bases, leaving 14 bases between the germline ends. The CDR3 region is CASSRGAGPTDTQYF. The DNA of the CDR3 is TGTGCCAGCAGCAGGGGGGCTGGTCCCACAGATACGCAGTATTTT.

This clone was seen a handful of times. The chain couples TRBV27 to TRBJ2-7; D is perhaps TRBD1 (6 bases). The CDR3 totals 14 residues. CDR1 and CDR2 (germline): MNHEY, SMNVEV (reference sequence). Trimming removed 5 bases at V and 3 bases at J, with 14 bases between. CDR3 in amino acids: CASSTDRGDYEQYF. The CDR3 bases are TGTGCCAGCAGTACGGACAGAGGGGACTACGAGCAGTACTTC.

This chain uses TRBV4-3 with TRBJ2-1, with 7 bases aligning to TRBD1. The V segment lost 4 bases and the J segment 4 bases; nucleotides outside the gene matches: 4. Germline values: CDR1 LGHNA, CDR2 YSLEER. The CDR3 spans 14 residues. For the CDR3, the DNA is TGCGCCAGCAGCCCCGGGACAGAATACAATGAGCAGTTCTTC. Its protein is CASSPGTEYNEQFF.